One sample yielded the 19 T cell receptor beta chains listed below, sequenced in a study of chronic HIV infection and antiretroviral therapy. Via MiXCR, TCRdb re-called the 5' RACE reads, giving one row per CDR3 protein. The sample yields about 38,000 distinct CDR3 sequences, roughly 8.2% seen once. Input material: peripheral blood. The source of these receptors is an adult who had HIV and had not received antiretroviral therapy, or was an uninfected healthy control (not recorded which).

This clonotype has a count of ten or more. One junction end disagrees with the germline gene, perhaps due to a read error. The CDR3 DNA reads as TGCAGTACTAGCGGGTCGACCGGGGAGCTGTTTTTT. Protein: CSTSGSTGELFF. V usage is TRBV20-1 and J usage is TRBJ2-2; 9 bases align to TRBD2. The CDR3 contains 12 residues. From germline, CDR1 is DFQATT and CDR2 SNEGSKA (reference sequence).

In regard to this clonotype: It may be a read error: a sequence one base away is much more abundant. In DNA form, the CDR3 reads TGTGTCAGCAGAACCACCTCCAGGACAGGGAAGCCCTACGAGCAGTACTTC. Residues: CVSRTTSRTGKPYEQYF. The V call is TRBV6-5, the J call TRBJ2-7, with 8 bases matching TRBD1. Germline V gives CDR1 MNHEY, CDR2 SVGAGI. The CDR3 is made up of 17 amino acids.

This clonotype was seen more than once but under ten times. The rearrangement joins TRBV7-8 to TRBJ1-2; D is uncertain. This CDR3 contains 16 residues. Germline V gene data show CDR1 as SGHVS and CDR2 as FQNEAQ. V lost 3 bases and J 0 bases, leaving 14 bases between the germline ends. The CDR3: CASSLNFRGPNYGYTF. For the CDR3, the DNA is TGTGCCAGCAGCTTGAACTTCCGGGGTCCTAACTATGGCTACACCTTC.

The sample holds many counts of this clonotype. CDR3 in DNA: TGCAGTGCTAGAGTGGGGAAGAGCAATCAGCCCCAGCATTTT. Protein: CSARVGKSNQPQHF. The chain recombines TRBV20-1 with TRBJ1-5; no definite D call. Germline loops: CDR1 DFQATT, CDR2 SNEGSKA (reference sequence). V lost 1 base and J lost 1, with 8 bases in between. The CDR3 covers 14 residues.

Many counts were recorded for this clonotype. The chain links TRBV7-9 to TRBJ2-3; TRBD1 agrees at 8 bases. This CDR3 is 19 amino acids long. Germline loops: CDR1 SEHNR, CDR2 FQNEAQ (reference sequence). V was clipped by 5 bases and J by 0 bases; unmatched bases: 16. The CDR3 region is CASSQLDVRQGQSTDTQYF. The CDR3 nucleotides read TGTGCCAGCAGCCAACTTGACGTTCGACAGGGGCAGAGCACAGATACGCAGTATTTT.

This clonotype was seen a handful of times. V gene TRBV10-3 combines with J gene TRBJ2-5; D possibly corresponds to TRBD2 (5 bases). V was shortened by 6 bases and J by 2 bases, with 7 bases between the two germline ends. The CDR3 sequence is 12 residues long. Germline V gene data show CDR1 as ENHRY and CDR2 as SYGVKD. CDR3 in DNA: TGTGCCATCAGCCGGGGTCAAGAGACCCAGTACTTC. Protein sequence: CAISRGQETQYF.

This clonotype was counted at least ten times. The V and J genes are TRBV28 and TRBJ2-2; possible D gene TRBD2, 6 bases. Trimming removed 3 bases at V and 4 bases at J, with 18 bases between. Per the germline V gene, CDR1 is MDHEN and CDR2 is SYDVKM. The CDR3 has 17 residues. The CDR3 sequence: CASSLGFTAGLTGELFF. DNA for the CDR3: TGTGCCAGCAGTTTGGGCTTTACGGCGGGGCTCACCGGGGAGCTGTTTTTT.

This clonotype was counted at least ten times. The chain's CDR3 is CSVALAPDTQYF. The CDR3 coding sequence is TGCAGCGTTGCCCTAGCCCCAGATACGCAGTATTTT. The V call is TRBV29-1, the J call TRBJ2-3; D is perhaps TRBD2 (5 bases). V was pared by 4 bases and J by 4 bases, with 9 bases between. Germline assignment: CDR1 SQVTM and CDR2 ANQGSEA. CDR3 size: 12 residues.

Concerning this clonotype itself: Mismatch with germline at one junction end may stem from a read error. CDR3 coding DNA: TGTGCCAGCCGCACCATGAAGGGGACAGGGCTCTTC. Its protein is CASRTMKGTGLF. The chain is built from TRBV27 and TRBJ2-1; TRBD1 matches 9 bases. CDR1 and CDR2 (germline): MNHEY, SMNVEV (reference sequence). The CDR3 loop spans 12 amino acids.

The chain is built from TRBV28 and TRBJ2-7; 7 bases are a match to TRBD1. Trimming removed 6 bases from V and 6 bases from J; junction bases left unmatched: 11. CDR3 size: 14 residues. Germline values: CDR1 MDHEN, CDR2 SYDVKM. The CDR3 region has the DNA TGTGCCAGCAGCCCCACAGGGGTTAGGGGCGAGCAGTACTTC. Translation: CASSPTGVRGEQYF.

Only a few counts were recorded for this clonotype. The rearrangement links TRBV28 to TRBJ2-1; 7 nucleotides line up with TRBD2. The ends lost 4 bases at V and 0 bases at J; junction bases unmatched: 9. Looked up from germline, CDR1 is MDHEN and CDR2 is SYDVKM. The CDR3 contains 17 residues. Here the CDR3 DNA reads TGTGCCAGCAGTTCTCCTCGGACTAGTGGCTCCTACAATGAGCAGTTCTTC. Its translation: CASSSPRTSGSYNEQFF.

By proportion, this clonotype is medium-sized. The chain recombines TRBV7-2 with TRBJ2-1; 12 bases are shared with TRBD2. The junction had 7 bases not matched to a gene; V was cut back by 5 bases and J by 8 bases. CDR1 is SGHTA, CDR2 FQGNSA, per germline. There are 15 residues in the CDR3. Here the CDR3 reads CASSPRTSGIYEQFF. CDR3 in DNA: TGTGCCAGCAGCCCCCGGACTAGCGGGATCTATGAGCAGTTCTTC.

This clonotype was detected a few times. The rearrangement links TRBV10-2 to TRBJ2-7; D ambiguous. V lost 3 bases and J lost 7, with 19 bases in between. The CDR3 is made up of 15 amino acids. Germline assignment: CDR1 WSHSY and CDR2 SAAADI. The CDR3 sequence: CASSDWTPTGWEQYF. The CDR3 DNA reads TGCGCCAGCAGTGATTGGACCCCCACTGGATGGGAGCAGTACTTC.

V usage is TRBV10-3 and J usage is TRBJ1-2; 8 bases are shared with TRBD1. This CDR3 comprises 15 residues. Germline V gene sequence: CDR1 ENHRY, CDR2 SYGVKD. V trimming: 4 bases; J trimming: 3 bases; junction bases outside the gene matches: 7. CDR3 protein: CAISGTGRFHYGYTF. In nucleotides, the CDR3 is TGTGCCATCAGTGGGACAGGGAGGTTTCACTATGGCTACACCTTC.

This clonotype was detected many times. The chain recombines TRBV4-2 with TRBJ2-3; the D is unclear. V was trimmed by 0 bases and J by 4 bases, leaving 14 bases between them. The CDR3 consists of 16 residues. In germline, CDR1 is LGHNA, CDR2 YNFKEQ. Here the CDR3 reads CASSQDGVGLPDTQYF. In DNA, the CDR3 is TGTGCCAGCAGCCAAGATGGAGTCGGTCTCCCAGATACGCAGTATTTT.

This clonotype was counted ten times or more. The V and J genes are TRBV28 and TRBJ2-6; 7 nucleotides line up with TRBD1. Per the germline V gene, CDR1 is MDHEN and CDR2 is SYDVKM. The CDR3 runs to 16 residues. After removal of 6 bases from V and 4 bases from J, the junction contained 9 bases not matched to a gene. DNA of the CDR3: TGTGCCAGCAGCCCTAGGACAGGCGACGGGGCCAACGTCCTGACTTTC. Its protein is CASSPRTGDGANVLTF.

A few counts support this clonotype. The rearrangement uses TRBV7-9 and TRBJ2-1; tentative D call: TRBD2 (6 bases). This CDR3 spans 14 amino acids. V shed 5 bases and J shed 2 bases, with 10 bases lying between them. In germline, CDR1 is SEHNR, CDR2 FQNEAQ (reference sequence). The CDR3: CASSMGLTYNEQFF. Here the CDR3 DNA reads TGTGCCAGCAGCATGGGACTTACCTACAATGAGCAGTTCTTC.

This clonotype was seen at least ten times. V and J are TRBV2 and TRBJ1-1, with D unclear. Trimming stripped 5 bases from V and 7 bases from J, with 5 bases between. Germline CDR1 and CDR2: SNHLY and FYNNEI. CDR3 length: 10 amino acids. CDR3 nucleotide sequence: TGTGCCAGCAGTAAAAATGAAGCTTTCTTT. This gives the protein CASSKNEAFF.

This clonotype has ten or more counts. CDR3 in DNA: TGCAGCGTTGAGTTCAGTTCCACCGGGGAGCTGTTTTTT. Encoded protein: CSVEFSSTGELFF. The chain links TRBV29-1 to TRBJ2-2; D uncertain. V was clipped by 3 bases and J by 4 bases, with 9 bases between them. The length of the CDR3 is 13 residues. CDR1 is SQVTM, CDR2 ANQGSEA, per germline.